A single sample gave rise to the 31 T cell receptor beta chains below, sequenced in a study of shared T cell receptors in the human thymus. Here immunoSEQ multiplex PCR was the method, and the copy in TCRdb shows in-frame clones only, minus some. The sample contains about 710,000 clones, around 87% of which appear only once. A further study also used this sample, focusing on human thymus T cells.

The sequenced sample consisted of thymocytes. The receptors shown here come from a boy in the first two years of life with a congenital heart defect.

The V gene is TRBV27, the J gene TRBJ2-4, with TRBD2 matching 9 bases. The germline V gene has CDR1 MNHEY and CDR2 SMNVEV (reference sequence). This CDR3 has 16 residues. Trimming cost V 3 bases and J 8 bases; bases outside gene matches: 11. CDR3: CASSLRTSALSDIQYF. In DNA form, the CDR3 reads TGTGCCAGCAGTTTGAGGACTAGCGCCCTTTCTGACATTCAGTACTTC.

The chain combines TRBV9 with TRBJ2-2; TRBD2 aligns across 11 bases. The V gene end was trimmed by 0 bases and the J gene end by 3 bases; junction bases not matched to a gene: 4. CDR1 and CDR2 (germline): SGDLS, YYNGEE. The CDR3 covers 17 residues. The chain's CDR3 is CASSVVASGRYTGELFF. The CDR3 DNA sequence: TGTGCCAGCAGCGTAGTGGCTAGCGGGAGGTACACCGGGGAGCTGTTTTTT.

The rearrangement uses TRBV19 and TRBJ1-1; TRBD1 might be the D (5 bases). V lost 8 bases and J 5 bases, leaving 15 bases between the germline ends. Germline CDR1 reads LNHDA; CDR2 reads SQIVND (reference sequence). The CDR3 spans 13 residues. The DNA for the CDR3 is TGTGCCAGTCGCCGGAGGGGTAAGACTGAAGCTTTCTTT. This codes for CASRRRGKTEAFF.

J is TRBJ2-7 and V is TRBV7-7; perhaps TRBD2 as D (5 bases). This CDR3 comprises 14 residues. Germline assignment: CDR1 SSHAT and CDR2 FNYEAQ (reference sequence). Trimming took 3 bases from V and 1 from J, leaving 10 bases between them. CDR3 protein: CASSLREGSYEQYF. The CDR3 bases are TGTGCCAGCAGCTTGAGGGAAGGGTCCTACGAGCAGTACTTC.

The chain combines TRBV28 with TRBJ1-3; 10 bases align to TRBD1. Trimming cost V 5 bases and J 4 bases; bases outside gene matches: 17. The CDR3 runs 19 residues. The germline CDR1 and CDR2 sequences are MDHEN and SYDVKM. The CDR3 is CASSTLPGTGEDLGNTIYF. Here the CDR3 DNA reads TGTGCCAGCAGTACCCTACCAGGGACAGGGGAAGACCTGGGAAACACCATATATTTT.

About this clone: At one end, the junction sequence differs from germline, possibly due to a read error. The chain links TRBV28 to TRBJ1-1; maybe TRBD1 (5 bases). The CDR3 covers 16 residues. Germline V gives CDR1 MDHEN, CDR2 SYDVKM. CDR3 in DNA: TGTGCCAGCAGCCCCCCCCTGACAGCGTTACACCCGCTCGGTGACTTT. Protein: CASSPPLTALHPLGDF.

The chain joins TRBV2 to TRBJ2-7; TRBD2 matches 7 bases. With V trimmed by 7 bases and J by 3 bases, 12 bases remained unmatched. CDR3 length: 15 amino acids. CDR1 SNHLY and CDR2 FYNNEI come from the germline V gene. CDR3 amino acids: CASISREGLIYEQYF. CDR3 sequence (DNA): TGTGCCAGCATTTCTAGGGAGGGGCTCATCTACGAGCAGTACTTC.

The V call is TRBV14, the J call TRBJ2-3; weak D call: TRBD2 (6 bases). This CDR3 has 12 amino acids. In germline, CDR1 is SGHDN, CDR2 FVKESK. V was cut by 3 bases and J by 6 bases, with 7 bases left in between. In DNA form, the CDR3 reads TGTGCCAGCAGCCAGGGGGGTGATACGCAGTATTTT. Translating gives CASSQGGDTQYF.

The rearrangement uses TRBV6-5 and TRBJ1-5; D ambiguous. The CDR3 contains 15 residues. In germline, CDR1 is MNHEY, CDR2 SVGAGI. With 2 bases removed from V and 2 bases from J, the gap between germline ends came to 10 bases. The CDR3 region is CASSYQPGGNQPQHF. As DNA, the CDR3 is TGTGCCAGCAGTTACCAACCCGGGGGCAATCAGCCCCAGCATTTT.

The genes are TRBV2 and TRBJ1-2, with 9 nucleotides matching TRBD1. The CDR3 sequence is 16 residues long. V lost 3 bases and J lost 1; bases outside the gene matches: 6. The germline V gene has CDR1 SNHLY and CDR2 FYNNEI. The CDR3 nucleotides read TGTGCCAGCAGTGACACAGGGGGCAGGGGTAACTATGGCTACACCTTC. Protein sequence: CASSDTGGRGNYGYTF.

The chain uses TRBV7-3 and TRBJ1-2, with D uncertain. This CDR3 is built from 13 residues. Germline V gene data show CDR1 as SGHTA and CDR2 as FQGTGA. Trimming removed 5 bases at V and 7 bases at J, with 14 bases between. The CDR3 DNA sequence: TGTGCCAGCAGCAACCAACCGGGTACTGGCTACACCTTC. It yields the protein CASSNQPGTGYTF.

The chain joins TRBV28 to TRBJ2-5, with D unclear. The tail of the sequence fits TRBJ2-7 better, so the J call may be wrong. This CDR3 spans 13 amino acids. Germline V gene lookup returns CDR1 MDHEN and CDR2 SYDVKM. The CDR3 coding sequence is TGTGCCAGCAGTTCCCGACTGACCTACGAGCAGTACTTC. This codes for CASSSRLTYEQYF.

The chain employs TRBV7-2 and TRBJ2-2; weak D call: TRBD1 (6 bases). The germline V and J ends were trimmed by 5 bases and 4 bases, with 14 bases remaining between them. Germline lookup yields CDR1 SGHTA and CDR2 FQGNSA. CDR3 length equals 15 residues. CDR3 sequence reads: CASSPSGQTTGELFF. In DNA, the CDR3 is TGTGCCAGCAGCCCTTCCGGACAGACCACCGGGGAGCTGTTTTTT.

This clone was detected only a few times. The chain is built from TRBV28 and TRBJ1-6, with D possibly being TRBD1 (5 bases). Trimming pared 7 bases from V and 9 bases from J, leaving 22 bases between. CDR1 MDHEN and CDR2 SYDVKM come from the germline V gene. CDR3 length: 16 residues. CDR3 in amino acids: CASNMDTQWYISPLHF. The CDR3 DNA reads as TGTGCCAGCAACATGGACACCCAATGGTACATTTCACCCCTCCACTTT. Variable domain in full (rest from reference TRBV28 and TRBJ1-6): DVKVTQSSRYLVKRTGEKVFLECVQDMDHENMFWYRQDPGLGLRLIYFSYDVKMKEKGDIPEGYSVSREKKERFSLILESASTNQTSMYLCASNMDTQWYISPLHFGNGTRLTVT.

The CDR3 loop is CASCRPGTLYEQYF. CDR3 DNA sequence: TGTGCCAGCTGCCGCCCTGGGACACTCTACGAGCAGTACTTC. The J gene is TRBJ2-7, the V gene TRBV28, with D perhaps TRBD1 (6 bases). There are 14 residues in the CDR3. CDR1 and CDR2 from the germline V gene are MDHEN and SYDVKM. Trimming stripped 8 bases from V and 3 bases from J, with 17 bases between.

The chain combines TRBV7-8 with TRBJ1-1; no clear D. The CDR3 totals 17 residues. V lost 5 bases and J 14 bases, leaving 33 bases between the germline ends. Germline CDR1 and CDR2: SGHVS and FQNEAQ. CDR3 sequence reads: CASSGSPRTLKWSTHFF. In nucleotides, the CDR3 is TGTGCCAGCAGCGGATCACCTAGAACACTGAAGTGGTCGACCCACTTCTTT.

The rearrangement uses TRBV27 and TRBJ2-4, with a possible D match to TRBD1 (6 bases). V lost 6 bases and J lost 0, with 12 bases in between. Germline-derived CDR1 and CDR2 are MNHEY and SMNVEV (reference sequence). The CDR3 runs to 15 residues. DNA for the CDR3: TGTGCCAGCAGCTCGCAGGGGTCAGCCAAAAACATTCAGTACTTC. It codes for CASSSQGSAKNIQYF.

The chain uses TRBV27 and TRBJ2-1; TRBD2 is a possible D gene (6 bases). The germline V gene has CDR1 MNHEY and CDR2 SMNVEV (reference sequence). The CDR3 consists of 16 residues. The V end was cut by 6 bases, the J end by 5 bases, with 20 bases between. The CDR3 sequence: CASRWGGVSPDNEQFF. DNA of the CDR3: TGTGCCAGCAGATGGGGCGGGGTCTCCCCCGACAATGAGCAGTTCTTC.

The chain employs TRBV6-1 and TRBJ2-3; D ambiguous. This CDR3 is 16 amino acids long. Trimming took off 2 bases at V and 5 bases at J, with 17 bases between the two ends. Per germline, CDR1 MNHNS and CDR2 SASEGT. Here the CDR3 DNA reads TGTGCCAGCAGTGAACAAGGTCGACTTTTACAAGATACGCAGTATTTT. Translating gives CASSEQGRLLQDTQYF.

V usage is TRBV4-1 and J usage is TRBJ2-7; 8 positions match TRBD2. J was trimmed by 2 bases and V by 7 bases; bases with no gene match: 16. Germline CDR1 reads MGHRA; CDR2 reads YSYEKL. The CDR3 totals 17 residues. CDR3 in DNA: TGCGCCAGCAAAGATGCGGTGGGGCGGGGGGCCACCTACGAGCAGTACTTC. It is translated as CASKDAVGRGATYEQYF.

This clone was found a few times. The chain links TRBV5-1 to TRBJ2-1, with D perhaps matching TRBD1 (5 bases). Between the trimmed V and J ends, which lost 3 bases and 8 bases, there was a span of 9 bases. The CDR3 length is 12 residues. Germline CDR1 SGHRS, CDR2 YFSETQ. CDR3 in amino acids: CASSSQGDEQFF. CDR3 nucleotides: TGCGCCAGCAGCTCTCAGGGCGATGAGCAGTTCTTC.

The genes are TRBV30 and TRBJ2-1; TRBD2 matches 7 bases. Germline CDR1 GTSNPN, CDR2 SVGIG (reference sequence). This CDR3 has 14 amino acids. Losses at the gene ends were 0 bases for V and 4 bases for J; bases not matched to a gene: 3. DNA for the CDR3: TGTGCCTGGAGTGTGACTAGCCCATACAATGAGCAGTTCTTC. This codes for CAWSVTSPYNEQFF.

The chain carries TRBV7-3 and TRBJ2-3, with D perhaps TRBD2 (5 bases). The germline V gene has CDR1 SGHTA and CDR2 FQGTGA. V gave up 5 bases and J gave up 5 bases, with 20 bases separating them. The CDR3 extends over 16 amino acids. CDR3 loop: CASSRRGLSVGDTQYF. The CDR3 nucleotides read TGTGCCAGCAGCCGACGAGGGCTCTCGGTCGGAGATACGCAGTATTTT.

The chain couples TRBV15 to TRBJ2-5; 7 bases align to TRBD2. The CDR3 is 15 residues long. V gave up 1 base and J gave up 5 bases; unmatched junction bases: 7. The V gene's germline CDR1 is LNHNV and CDR2 YYDKDF (reference sequence). The CDR3: CATSRGAGLEETQYF. CDR3 in DNA: TGTGCCACCAGCAGAGGAGCGGGACTTGAGGAGACCCAGTACTTC.

Here the CDR3 reads CASSQVPGLPEAFF. The CDR3 region has the DNA TGTGCCAGCAGCCAAGTTCCAGGACTTCCTGAAGCTTTCTTT. The rearrangement joins TRBV14 to TRBJ1-1; D is unresolved. The CDR3 has 14 amino acids. The germline V gene has CDR1 SGHDN and CDR2 FVKESK. V lost 1 base and J 6 bases, leaving 12 bases between the germline ends.

The CDR3 DNA follows: TGTGCCAGCAGTGAGACAGAGAACTACGAGCAGTACTTC. As protein: CASSETENYEQYF. The chain has TRBV2 and TRBJ2-7, with a tentative D call TRBD1 (5 bases). Trimming took off 3 bases at V and 3 bases at J, with 9 bases between the two ends. The germline gives CDR1 SNHLY, CDR2 FYNNEI. The CDR3 runs to 13 residues.

This chain links TRBV18 with TRBJ2-7; tentative D call: TRBD1 (5 bases). CDR1 KGHSH and CDR2 LQKENI come from the germline V gene. The V gene lost 2 bases and the J gene lost 2 bases, with 16 bases spanning the gap. This CDR3 is built from 16 residues. The CDR3 DNA follows: TGTGCCAGCTCACCAGTACTTTACAGGACCCCCTACGAGCAGTACTTC. Protein product: CASSPVLYRTPYEQYF.

In nucleotides, the CDR3 is TGTGCCAGCCACCTCCGGGACAAGTATGACCGGGACCCCTCGAACGAGCAGTACTTC. Its translation: CASHLRDKYDRDPSNEQYF. This chain connects TRBV28 to TRBJ2-7; D is perhaps TRBD1 (6 bases). V lost 8 bases, J lost 5 bases, and 34 bases lay in between. Germline V lookup: CDR1 MDHEN, CDR2 SYDVKM. The length of the CDR3 is 19 residues.

This clone was observed a few times. CDR3 bases: TGCAGCGCATGGTCACAGGTTGATTGGAATGGCTACACCTTC. Its protein product is CSAWSQVDWNGYTF. This chain connects TRBV29-1 to TRBJ1-2, with D perhaps matching TRBD1 (5 bases). The CDR3 totals 14 residues. The germline CDR1 and CDR2 sequences are SQVTM and ANQGSEA. V gave up 7 bases and J gave up 6 bases, with 21 bases separating them.

This rearrangement joins TRBV5-1 to TRBJ2-7; tentative D call: TRBD2 (6 bases). V was trimmed by 3 bases and J by 1 base, leaving 14 bases between them. The CDR3 totals 15 residues. Germline V lookup: CDR1 SGHRS, CDR2 YFSETQ. The CDR3 reads CASSSLAGYSYEQYF. In DNA form, the CDR3 reads TGCGCCAGCAGCTCACTAGCCGGATATTCCTACGAGCAGTACTTC. The variable domain in full, completed from reference TRBV5-1 and TRBJ2-7, reads KAGVTQTPRYLIKTRGQQVTLSCSPISGHRSVSWYQQTPGQGLQFLFEYFSETQRNKGNFPGRFSGRQFSNSRSEMNVSTLELGDSALYLCASSSLAGYSYEQYFGPGTRLTVT.

The chain combines TRBV2 with TRBJ2-7; TRBD1 agrees at 9 bases. Germline CDR1 SNHLY, CDR2 FYNNEI. This CDR3 is built from 15 residues. V was pared by 2 bases and J by 3 bases, with 5 bases of the junction left unmatched. This CDR3 reads CASSEMGQGSYEQYF. The CDR3 coding sequence is TGTGCCAGCAGTGAAATGGGACAGGGTAGCTACGAGCAGTACTTC. The whole variable domain, filled in from reference TRBV2 and TRBJ2-7, reads EPEVTQTPSHQVTQMGQEVILRCVPISNHLYFYWYRQILGQKVEFLVSFYNNEISEKSEIFDDQFSVERPDGSNFTLKIRSTKLEDSAMYFCASSEMGQGSYEQYFGPGTRLTVT.